These 29 T cell receptor beta chains share one sample of origin, sequenced in a study of T cell clonality in common variable immunodeficiency. Profiled with immunoSEQ multiplex PCR; TCRdb holds only in-frame clones, not every one. Singletons are absent from the sample, which has 30,000 to 40,000 clones. The specimen sequenced was peripheral blood mononuclear cells. These receptors all come from a person aged 18 to 70 in good health.

This clone was seen many times. The read falls 3 residues short of the CDR3 end, and the missing part is taken from the germline J gene. The rearrangement joins TRBV2 to TRBJ2-1; 10 bases map to TRBD2. Germline values: CDR1 SNHLY, CDR2 FYNNEI. The CDR3 consists of 15 residues. Losses at the gene ends were 6 bases for V and 7 bases for J; bases not matched to a gene: 9. CDR3 sequence: CASRMLAGVLNEQFF. The sequenced CDR3 bases are TGTGCCAGCAGGATGCTAGCGGGAGTCCTTAATGAG.

Many counts were recorded for this clone. This CDR3 reads CSAWTSGRASDTQYF. The sequenced part of the CDR3 DNA is TGCAGTGCTTGGACTAGCGGGAGGGCGTCAGATACG. The chain links TRBV20-1 to TRBJ2-3; TRBD2 agrees at 15 bases. The CDR3 is cut off 3 residues early in the read; its end comes from the germline J gene. The trim removed 5 bases at V and 4 bases at J, leaving 4 bases unmatched. This CDR3 comprises 15 residues. Germline V gene data show CDR1 as DFQATT and CDR2 as SNEGSKA (reference sequence).

The table lists this clone with many counts. CDR3 loop: CASSLAAFSREDYEQYF. CDR3 DNA (partial): TGCGCCAGCAGCTTGGCTGCTTTTTCGCGGGAGGACTACGAG. The chain has TRBV5-1 and TRBJ2-7; 8 bases align to TRBD2. The missing CDR3 end, 3 residues past where the read stops, is filled in from the germline J gene. CDR3 length: 17 amino acids. The V gene end was trimmed by 0 bases and the J gene end by 3 bases; junction bases not matched to a gene: 11. Germline assignment: CDR1 SGHRS and CDR2 YFSETQ.

This clone was recorded many times. The CDR3 extends 3 residues past the end of the read, so its final part is completed from the germline J gene. The V and J genes are TRBV20-1 and TRBJ2-1, with a tentative D call TRBD1 (5 bases). V dropped 3 bases and J dropped 6 bases, with 18 bases sitting between them. The CDR3 is 15 residues long. CDR1 is DFQATT and CDR2 is SNEGSKA in the germline V gene (reference sequence). This CDR3 reads CSARTDSKHLNEQFF. The part of the CDR3 DNA that was read is TGCAGTGCTAGGACCGACAGCAAACATCTCAATGAG.

This clone was counted many times. CDR3 region: CASSKETRRGNSPLHF. CDR3 bases read: TGTGCCAGCTCGAAAGAGACCCGCCGGGGTAATTCACCC. The rearrangement links TRBV28 to TRBJ1-6; D is unclear. The read comes to an end 3 residues before the CDR3 does, leaving the germline J gene to fill in the end. Germline values: CDR1 MDHEN, CDR2 SYDVKM. Trimming cost V 8 bases and J 6 bases, with 20 bases left between them. The CDR3 covers 16 residues. Full variable domain (rest looked up from reference TRBV28 and TRBJ1-6): DVKVTQSSRYLVKRTGEKVFLECVQDMDHENMFWYRQDPGLGLRLIYFSYDVKMKEKGDIPEGYSVSREKKERFSLILESASTNQTSMYLCASSKETRRGNSPLHFGNGTRLTVT.

This clone was seen ten or more times. The CDR3 end falls 3 residues outside the read, so it is completed with the germline J gene. V usage is TRBV19 and J usage is TRBJ1-5, with 11 bases identical to TRBD1. Germline CDR1 reads LNHDA; CDR2 reads SQIVND (reference sequence). The ends lost 5 bases at V and 6 bases at J; junction bases unmatched: 6. The CDR3 loop spans 15 amino acids. CDR3 amino acids: CASSVGTGGLQPQHF. Incomplete CDR3 DNA: TGTGCCAGTAGTGTCGGGACAGGGGGACTTCAGCCC.

In regard to this clone: With the read ending 3 residues before the CDR3 end, the germline J gene is used to fill in that end. V and J are TRBV6-2 or TRBV6-3 and TRBJ2-7, with a weak D call TRBD2 (6 bases). The CDR3 sequence is 13 residues long. Trimming removed 6 bases from V and 2 bases from J, with 11 bases in between. Germline CDR1 reads MNHEY; CDR2 reads SVGEGT. CDR3 sequence: CASSAGLTYEQYF. The sequenced part of the CDR3 DNA is TGTGCCAGCAGCGCCGGACTAACCTACGAG.

A remark on this clone: The sequenced fragment ends 3 residues before the CDR3 boundary, so the rest is inferred from the germline J gene. V and J are TRBV7-6 and TRBJ2-5; 15 bases agree with TRBD2. CDR1 is SGHVS and CDR2 is FNYEAQ in the germline V gene. The CDR3 has 15 residues. V lost 3 bases and J lost 4; bases outside the gene matches: 0. CDR3 amino acids: CASSLGLAGGETQYF. The CDR3 DNA, read in part, is TGTGCCAGCAGCTTGGGACTAGCGGGAGGAGAGACC.

As to this clone: From the germline J gene comes the end of the CDR3, since the read stops 3 residues before it. The gene calls are TRBV2 and TRBJ2-7; 10 bases line up with TRBD1. Trimming removed 4 bases from V and 5 bases from J; junction bases left unmatched: 8. Germline assignment: CDR1 SNHLY and CDR2 FYNNEI. CDR3 length: 15 amino acids. Partial CDR3 DNA: TGTGCCAGCAGTGGACCGGGACAGGGGTTCCACGAG. Protein: CASSGPGQGFHE. The complete CDR3 reads CASSGPGQGFHEQYF. The full variable domain, completed using reference TRBV2 and TRBJ2-7, is EPEVTQTPSHQVTQMGQEVILRCVPISNHLYFYWYRQILGQKVEFLVSFYNNEISEKSEIFDDQFSVERPDGSNFTLKIRSTKLEDSAMYFCASSGPGQGFHEQYFGPGTRLTVT.

There are a few counts of this clone. Sequence at one end of the junction differs from germline and may be a read error. The sequenced fragment ends 3 residues before the CDR3 boundary, so the rest is inferred from the germline J gene. The V gene is TRBV30, the J gene TRBJ1-1, with D possibly being TRBD1 (6 bases). Germline V CDR1 and CDR2: GTSNPN, SVGIG (reference sequence). This CDR3 spans 14 amino acids. CDR3 in amino acids: CAWSSQGMNTGAFF. CDR3 bases read: TGTGCCTGGAGTTCACAGGGCATGAACACTGGA. Variable domain in full (rest from reference TRBV30 and TRBJ1-1): SQTIHQWPATLVQPVGSPLSLECTVEGTSNPNLYWYRQAAGRGLQLLFYSVGIGQISSEVPQNLSASRPQDRQFILSSKKLLLSDSGFYLCAWSSQGMNTGAFFGQGTRLTVV.

This clone was recorded at least ten times. Sequencing ends 3 residues short of the CDR3 end; the germline J gene provides the rest. The V and J genes are TRBV7-8 and TRBJ1-3, with D possibly being TRBD1 (6 bases). The V gene's germline CDR1 is SGHVS and CDR2 FQNEAQ. There are 14 residues in the CDR3. With 2 bases removed from V and 4 bases from J, the gap between germline ends came to 9 bases. The sequenced part of the CDR3 DNA is TGTGCCAGCAGCTTAACGGACAGCGGAAACACC. Translating gives CASSLTDSGNT. The entire CDR3 is CASSLTDSGNTIYF.

This clone has ten or more counts. A read error may explain this, as a much larger clone is one base away. The read ends 3 residues shy of where the CDR3 ends; the end is completed using the germline J gene. The rearrangement joins TRBV30 to TRBJ2-2; tentative D call: TRBD1 (5 bases). The CDR3 runs 15 residues. The germline gives CDR1 GTSNPN, CDR2 SVGIG (reference sequence). CDR3 sequence: CASEVGLAGANVLFF. The DNA read from the CDR3 is TGTGCCTCCGAGGTTGGGCTGGCTGGGGCCAACGTG.

Many counts were recorded for this clone. The read falls 3 residues short of the CDR3 end, and the missing part is taken from the germline J gene. The chain is built from TRBV5-4 and TRBJ2-7; 9 bases align to TRBD2. The CDR3 sequence is 14 residues long. Germline V gives CDR1 SGHNT, CDR2 YYREEE (reference sequence). Losses at the gene ends were 4 bases for V and 5 bases for J; bases not matched to a gene: 7. Partial CDR3 DNA: TGTGCCAGCAGCCCAACGGGACTAGCAAACGAG. Translation: CASSPTGLANE. The full CDR3 reads CASSPTGLANEQYF.

A few counts support this clone. The CDR3 goes on 3 residues after the read ends, and that part is filled in from the germline J gene. This chain connects TRBV18 to TRBJ1-2; TRBD1 aligns across 7 bases. Germline CDR1 is KGHSH and CDR2 is LQKENI. CDR3 size: 15 residues. Partial CDR3 DNA: TGTGCCAGCTCCCCATCCTCGGGACAGCTCTACGAC. Its translation: CASSPSSGQLYD. The CDR3, in full, reads CASSPSSGQLYDYTF.

This clone was observed many times. The observed sequence ends 3 residues before the CDR3 terminus, with the missing tail filled in from the germline J gene. The chain uses TRBV5-5 and TRBJ2-4; D is perhaps TRBD2 (5 bases). The CDR3 runs 12 residues. Germline V gene data show CDR1 as SGHKS and CDR2 as YYEKEE (reference sequence). V was trimmed by 7 bases and J by 8 bases, leaving 13 bases between them. The sequenced CDR3 bases are TGTGCCAGCTCCCCCGGGGTGGACATT. Protein: CASSPGVDI. The full CDR3 protein reads CASSPGVDIQYF.

This clone was recorded a few times. The read falls 3 residues short of the CDR3 end, and the missing part is taken from the germline J gene. The rearrangement joins TRBV20-1 to TRBJ2-3, with D perhaps TRBD1 (7 bases). This CDR3 is 13 amino acids long. The germline V gene encodes CDR1 DFQATT and CDR2 SNEGSKA (reference sequence). The sequenced CDR3 bases are TGCAGTGCTAGCAGGGGGGCCTTAGAGACG. Protein product: CSASRGALET. The complete CDR3 protein is CSASRGALETQYF.

Concerning this clone: The missing CDR3 end, 3 residues past where the read stops, is filled in from the germline J gene. The rearrangement links TRBV2 to TRBJ1-5; D not certain. V was trimmed by 7 bases and J by 0 bases, leaving 7 bases between them. The CDR3 covers 13 residues. Looked up from germline, CDR1 is SNHLY and CDR2 is FYNNEI. The DNA read from the CDR3 is TGTGCCAGCAACAGTAATAGCAATCAGCCC. Translation: CASNSNSNQP. The entire CDR3 reads CASNSNSNQPQHF.

This clone was detected ten times or more. The CDR3 extends 3 residues past the end of the read, so its final part is completed from the germline J gene. The V and J genes are TRBV27 and TRBJ2-3; 8 positions match TRBD2. Trimming took 10 bases from V and 6 from J; bases not matched to a gene: 6. The CDR3 runs 12 residues. The V gene's germline CDR1 is MNHEY and CDR2 SMNVEV (reference sequence). CDR3 bases read: TGTGCCAACATAGCGGGATGGGATACG. Protein sequence: CANIAGWDT. Given in full, the CDR3 is CANIAGWDTQYF.

Relative to its sample, this clone is medium-sized. Sequencing ends 3 residues short of the CDR3 end; the germline J gene provides the rest. The V gene is TRBV7-3, the J gene TRBJ2-6; no clear D gene. The V and J ends lost 1 base and 0 bases respectively, with 13 bases between them. Germline CDR1 is SGHTA and CDR2 is FQGTGA. The CDR3 sequence is 18 residues long. The chain's CDR3 is CASSLRAVSLSGANVLTF. The sequenced CDR3 bases are TGTGCCAGCAGCTTAAGAGCAGTTAGCCTCTCTGGGGCCAACGTC.

This clone was seen a few times. The read terminates 3 residues ahead of where the CDR3 ends, so the germline J gene completes it. The chain is built from TRBV18 and TRBJ2-6; D unclear. This CDR3 contains 15 residues. V was cut by 6 bases and J by 0 bases, with 9 bases left in between. Per germline, CDR1 KGHSH and CDR2 LQKENI. The DNA read from the CDR3 is TGTGCCAGCTCCCAGTTCAGCTCTGGGGCCAACGTC. It is translated as CASSQFSSGANV. The full CDR3 is CASSQFSSGANVLTF. Combining the CDR3 with reference TRBV18 and TRBJ2-6 gives the whole variable domain NAGVMQNPRHLVRRRGQEARLRCSPMKGHSHVYWYRQLPEEGLKFMVYLQKENIIDESGMPKERFSAEFPKEGPSILRIQQVVRGDSAAYFCASSQFSSGANVLTFGAGSRLTVL.

This clone was counted only a few times. Sequencing ends 3 residues short of the CDR3 end; the germline J gene provides the rest. J is TRBJ2-7 and V is TRBV5-1; the match to TRBD2 covers 7 bases. Germline assignment: CDR1 SGHRS and CDR2 YFSETQ. This CDR3 has 14 residues. Unmatched junction bases numbered 5, after V lost 3 bases and J lost 2 bases. The CDR3 spells CASSYIAGPYEQYF. CDR3 DNA (partial): TGCGCCAGCAGCTACATAGCGGGCCCCTACGAG.

Many counts were recorded for this clone. The missing CDR3 end, 3 residues past where the read stops, is filled in from the germline J gene. V is TRBV12-3 or TRBV12-4 and J is TRBJ1-4; 8 bases line up with TRBD1. There are 14 residues in the CDR3. V gave up 8 bases and J gave up 7 bases; unmatched junction bases: 9. The DNA read from the CDR3 is TGTGCCAGCCGTTCCGCAGGGGGCCGTGAAAAA. Translated: CASRSAGGREK. The full-length CDR3 reads as CASRSAGGREKLFF.

Ten or more counts support this clone. With the read ending 3 residues before the CDR3 end, the germline J gene is used to fill in that end. This chain connects TRBV29-1 to TRBJ2-1, with 10 nucleotides matching TRBD1. Looked up from germline, CDR1 is SQVTM and CDR2 is ANQGSEA. Trimming removed 4 bases from V and 4 bases from J; junction bases left unmatched: 1. The CDR3 length is 13 residues. The CDR3 sequence is CSVGQGAYNEQFF. The CDR3 bases that were read are TGCAGCGTTGGACAGGGGGCTTACAATGAG.

This clone showed up many times. Sequencing ends 3 residues short of the CDR3 end; the germline J gene provides the rest. The chain joins TRBV4-1 to TRBJ2-1; TRBD2 matches 8 bases. This CDR3 contains 18 residues. Germline V gene lookup returns CDR1 MGHRA and CDR2 YSYEKL. Trimming cost V 1 base and J 2 bases; bases outside gene matches: 10. This CDR3 is CASSQVLGSGEAYNEQFF. The part of the CDR3 DNA that was read is TGCGCCAGCAGCCAAGTATTGGGTAGCGGGGAGGCCTACAATGAG.

This clone was recorded many times. The read halts 3 residues ahead of the CDR3 end, with the missing end drawn from the germline J gene. The chain is built from TRBV30 and TRBJ2-1; TRBD1 matches 8 bases. CDR1 GTSNPN and CDR2 SVGIG come from the germline V gene (reference sequence). The CDR3 length is 14 residues. With V trimmed by 4 bases and J by 9 bases, 11 bases remained unmatched. The CDR3: CAWKGTGGYGEQFF. CDR3 bases read: TGTGCCTGGAAAGGGACAGGCGGATACGGTGAG.

This clone occurred many times. Coverage ceases 3 residues before the CDR3 finishes, and the germline J gene fills in the end. This sequence joins TRBV5-1 and TRBJ2-3; D is unresolved. The CDR3 is 15 residues long. The germline V gene encodes CDR1 SGHRS and CDR2 YFSETQ. CDR3 sequence reads: CASSFRPQVQETQYF. CDR3 DNA, as far as it was read: TGCGCCAGCAGCTTCCGACCCCAGGTGCAAGAGACG. The full variable domain, completed using reference TRBV5-1 and TRBJ2-3, is KAGVTQTPRYLIKTRGQQVTLSCSPISGHRSVSWYQQTPGQGLQFLFEYFSETQRNKGNFPGRFSGRQFSNSRSEMNVSTLELGDSALYLCASSFRPQVQETQYFGPGTRLTVL.

This clone was counted at least ten times. The sequenced fragment ends 3 residues before the CDR3 boundary, so the rest is inferred from the germline J gene. The rearrangement links TRBV30 to TRBJ1-1; weak D call: TRBD1 (5 bases). V lost 4 bases to trimming and J lost 3 bases, with 15 bases between them. The CDR3 has 14 amino acids. Germline V CDR1 and CDR2: GTSNPN, SVGIG (reference sequence). The chain's CDR3 is CAWMMLGGYTEAFF. CDR3 bases read: TGTGCCTGGATGATGCTGGGGGGATACACTGAA.

The table lists this clone with many counts. The CDR3 extends 3 residues past the end of the read, so its final part is completed from the germline J gene. This sequence joins TRBV6-1 and TRBJ2-7, with D possibly TRBD1 on 6 matching bases. CDR1 and CDR2 (germline): MNHNS, SASEGT. V shed 4 bases and J shed 3 bases, with 10 bases lying between them. This CDR3 is built from 13 residues. The CDR3 loop reads CASSGGGGYEQYF. The sequenced part of the CDR3 DNA is TGTGCCAGCAGTGGTGGGGGCGGCTACGAG.

This clone was detected many times. The CDR3 goes on 3 residues after the read ends, and that part is filled in from the germline J gene. V and J are TRBV5-1 and TRBJ2-1, with TRBD2 identical over 11 bases. The CDR3 is 15 residues long. The V and J ends lost 4 bases and 9 bases, in that order; junction bases with no gene match: 9. Per the germline V gene, CDR1 is SGHRS and CDR2 is YFSETQ. CDR3 sequence reads: CASSTGLADDGEQFF. The CDR3 bases that were read are TGCGCCAGCAGCACGGGACTAGCGGACGATGGTGAG. Complete variable domain (other parts from reference TRBV5-1 and TRBJ2-1): KAGVTQTPRYLIKTRGQQVTLSCSPISGHRSVSWYQQTPGQGLQFLFEYFSETQRNKGNFPGRFSGRQFSNSRSEMNVSTLELGDSALYLCASSTGLADDGEQFFGPGTRLTVL.